These 15 T cell receptor beta chains were all obtained from the same sample, sequenced in a study of blood T cell repertoires in COVID-19. Libraries were prepared by immunoSEQ multiplex PCR; TCRdb keeps only in-frame clonotypes and omits some of them. Counted here are about 140,000 clones, more than 85% occurring once; the ten biggest clones make up 5.4%. The source material was peripheral blood. All receptors come from a human donor in a cohort sampled during active COVID-19.

The chain combines TRBV6-5 with TRBJ2-1; 10 bases fit TRBD1. Looked up from germline, CDR1 is MNHEY and CDR2 is SVGAGI. This CDR3 spans 15 amino acids. V lost 7 bases and J lost 5; bases outside the gene matches: 8. The CDR3: CASNRQGAPNNEQFF. Written as DNA, the CDR3 is TGTGCCAGCAACCGACAGGGGGCCCCTAACAATGAGCAGTTCTTC.

The chain carries TRBV28 and TRBJ2-5, with a possible D match to TRBD2 (5 bases). CDR1 is MDHEN and CDR2 is SYDVKM in the germline V gene. The CDR3 is made up of 14 amino acids. V shed 2 bases and J shed 2 bases, with 9 bases lying between them. CDR3 in amino acids: CASSLVGEQETQYF. In nucleotides, the CDR3 is TGTGCCAGCAGTTTAGTCGGGGAACAAGAGACCCAGTACTTC.

This sequence joins TRBV19 and TRBJ2-5; 8 nucleotides agree with TRBD1. This CDR3 contains 15 residues. V gave up 5 bases and J gave up 4 bases; unmatched junction bases: 9. The V gene's germline CDR1 is LNHDA and CDR2 SQIVND (reference sequence). CDR3 amino acids: CASSATGGGGETQYF. Written as DNA, the CDR3 is TGTGCCAGTAGTGCCACAGGGGGAGGAGGAGAGACCCAGTACTTC. The full variable domain, its missing parts supplied by reference TRBV19 and TRBJ2-5, is DGGITQSPKYLFRKEGQNVTLSCEQNLNHDAMYWYRQDPGQGLRLIYYSQIVNDFQKGDIAEGYSVSREKKESFPLTVTSAQKNPTAFYLCASSATGGGGETQYFGPGTRLLVL.

V and J are TRBV2 and TRBJ1-5; TRBD1 matches at 9 bases. The germline V gene encodes CDR1 SNHLY and CDR2 FYNNEI. J gave up 1 base and V 6 bases, and 10 bases lay outside the gene matches. This CDR3 is 17 amino acids long. The CDR3, as DNA: TGTGCCAGCAGCGGACCCCCGGGGACAGGGAGCAATCAGCCCCAGCATTTT. Its protein product is CASSGPPGTGSNQPQHF.

The V gene is TRBV6-1, the J gene TRBJ2-1; 9 bases fit TRBD2. CDR1 and CDR2 (germline): MNHNS, SASEGT. The CDR3 is 18 residues long. The V and J ends lost 4 bases and 6 bases, in that order; junction bases with no gene match: 16. The CDR3 region is CASSGPSGVSLPANEQFF. The CDR3 DNA follows: TGTGCCAGCAGTGGTCCTAGCGGGGTCTCTTTACCGGCCAATGAGCAGTTCTTC.

V gene TRBV11-2 combines with J gene TRBJ2-7; D possibly corresponds to TRBD1 (6 bases). In germline, CDR1 is SGHAT, CDR2 FQNNGV. The CDR3 is made up of 15 amino acids. The germline V and J ends were trimmed by 1 base and 6 bases, with 16 bases remaining between them. The CDR3 loop is CASSLVGDIVFEQYF. For the CDR3, the DNA is TGTGCCAGCAGCTTAGTAGGGGACATCGTTTTCGAGCAGTACTTC.

The V gene is TRBV7-9, the J gene TRBJ1-2; D remains ambiguous. V dropped 0 bases and J dropped 6 bases, with 5 bases sitting between them. Germline CDR1 reads SEHNR; CDR2 reads FQNEAQ (reference sequence). CDR3 length: 12 amino acids. In nucleotides, the CDR3 is TGTGCCAGCAGCTTAGCGAGCGATGGCTACACCTTC. It codes for CASSLASDGYTF. The full variable domain, in which reference TRBV7-9 and TRBJ1-2 provide the parts outside the CDR3, is DTGVSQNPRHKITKRGQNVTFRCDPISEHNRLYWYRQTLGQGPEFLTYFQNEAQLEKSRLLSDRFSAERPKGSFSTLEIQRTEQGDSAMYLCASSLASDGYTFGSGTRLTVV.

This sequence joins TRBV6-5 and TRBJ1-2; D is ambiguous. Trimming left V 4 bases short and J 4 bases short, with 13 bases between. The germline CDR1 and CDR2 sequences are MNHEY and SVGAGI. The CDR3 runs to 14 residues. The CDR3, as DNA: TGTGCCAGCAGTTCCTCAGGAGGGTCCTATGGCTACACCTTC. Translation gives CASSSSGGSYGYTF.

This clone came up a few times. This rearrangement joins TRBV9 to TRBJ1-1; D is unclear. This CDR3 contains 14 residues. From germline, CDR1 is SGDLS and CDR2 YYNGEE. The V gene lost 1 base and the J gene lost 3 bases, with 10 bases spanning the gap. The CDR3 DNA sequence: TGTGCCAGCAGCGTAAGCGCGGGGTACACTGAAGCTTTCTTT. This translates into CASSVSAGYTEAFF.

The chain is built from TRBV5-4 and TRBJ2-1, with 14 bases that match TRBD2. Germline loops: CDR1 SGHNT, CDR2 YYREEE (reference sequence). This CDR3 contains 16 residues. Unmatched junction bases numbered 7, after V lost 4 bases and J lost 7 bases. CDR3 sequence reads: CASSPMTSGRVNEQFF. The CDR3 DNA sequence: TGTGCCAGCAGCCCCATGACTAGCGGGAGGGTTAATGAGCAGTTCTTC.

This chain links TRBV30 with TRBJ2-3; 7 nucleotides align to TRBD1. This CDR3 region has 14 residues. Trimming took 0 bases from V and 6 from J; bases not matched to a gene: 6. CDR1 GTSNPN and CDR2 SVGIG come from the germline V gene (reference sequence). CDR3 loop: CAWSVSGGSDTQYF. The DNA of the CDR3 is TGTGCCTGGAGTGTATCAGGGGGTAGCGATACGCAGTATTTT.

The chain joins TRBV7-9 to TRBJ2-1, with D tentatively TRBD1 (6 bases). This CDR3 spans 18 amino acids. Between the trimmed V and J ends, which lost 5 bases and 0 bases, there was a span of 20 bases. Germline V gene sequence: CDR1 SEHNR, CDR2 FQNEAQ (reference sequence). The CDR3 DNA sequence: TGTGCCAGCAGCCCTACTAGGGGGTACTTAAGCTCCTACAATGAGCAGTTCTTC. Translating it yields CASSPTRGYLSSYNEQFF.

The chain has TRBV14 and TRBJ1-6; D unresolved. The CDR3 is 14 amino acids. Germline values: CDR1 SGHDN, CDR2 FVKESK. Deletions cut 6 bases from V and 5 bases from J, with 11 bases between. The DNA for the CDR3 is TGTGCCAGCAGGAGGGAATCCGATAATTCACCCCTCCACTTT. It encodes CASRRESDNSPLHF.

The V gene is TRBV5-1, the J gene TRBJ2-1; 12 nucleotides match TRBD2. This CDR3 contains 18 residues. J gave up 2 bases and V 0 bases, and 6 bases lay outside the gene matches. Germline assignment: CDR1 SGHRS and CDR2 YFSETQ. CDR3 region: CASSLASLAGGPYNEQFF. The CDR3 coding sequence is TGCGCCAGCAGCTTGGCCAGTCTAGCGGGAGGGCCCTACAATGAGCAGTTCTTC.

J is TRBJ2-3 and V is TRBV24-1; a possible D gene is TRBD2 (6 bases). The CDR3 spans 15 residues. With 9 bases removed from V and 1 base from J, the gap between germline ends came to 16 bases. Germline-derived CDR1 and CDR2 are KGHDR and SFDVKD. The CDR3 nucleotides are TGTGCCACCCAACCGGGGACTTCAGGCACAGATACGCAGTATTTT. This translates into CATQPGTSGTDTQYF.